Following are 20 T cell receptor beta chains from one sample sequenced in a study of Ad26.COV2.S vaccination and SARS-CoV-2 variants. Assay used: immunoSEQ multiplex PCR; TCRdb lists only in-frame clones, some missing. The sample holds roughly 240,000 clones; around nine tenths are singletons and the top ten take about 11%. Sample treatment: around 19 received Ad26.COV2.S at low or high dose, single or two shots; roughly 5 received placebo; per-sample allocation not given. Sampling was performed 63 days after the first vaccine or placebo injection. The starting material was peripheral blood, obtained in a trial of Ad26.COV2.S vaccine versus placebo. These receptors were taken from a person between 18 and 65 years old who received the Ad26.COV2.S COVID-19 vaccine or a placebo.

The chain is built from TRBV28 and TRBJ1-1; 10 bases agree with TRBD1. V shed 6 bases, J shed 4 bases, and the junction held 2 bases outside the gene matches. CDR3 length: 13 amino acids. Germline V gives CDR1 MDHEN, CDR2 SYDVKM. In DNA, the CDR3 is TGTGCCAGCAGAGGACAGGGGGGCACTGAAGCTTTCTTT. This gives the protein CASRGQGGTEAFF. Full variable domain (outside the CDR3, taken from reference TRBV28 and TRBJ1-1): DVKVTQSSRYLVKRTGEKVFLECVQDMDHENMFWYRQDPGLGLRLIYFSYDVKMKEKGDIPEGYSVSREKKERFSLILESASTNQTSMYLCASRGQGGTEAFFGQGTRLTVV.

This clone came up once. The rearrangement links TRBV28 to TRBJ2-3; D remains ambiguous. V was shortened by 5 bases and J by 5 bases, with 11 bases between the two germline ends. The germline V gene has CDR1 MDHEN and CDR2 SYDVKM. The CDR3 consists of 13 residues. CDR3 coding DNA: TGTGCCAGCAGTCCCCCTTTGGGAGATACGCAGTATTTT. As protein: CASSPPLGDTQYF. Full variable domain (missing parts from reference TRBV28 and TRBJ2-3): DVKVTQSSRYLVKRTGEKVFLECVQDMDHENMFWYRQDPGLGLRLIYFSYDVKMKEKGDIPEGYSVSREKKERFSLILESASTNQTSMYLCASSPPLGDTQYFGPGTRLTVL.

The chain is built from TRBV9 and TRBJ2-1; 10 bases align to TRBD2. V lost 0 bases to trimming and J lost 7 bases; unmatched junction nucleotides: 7. This CDR3 contains 16 residues. Germline loops: CDR1 SGDLS, CDR2 YYNGEE. The CDR3 loop reads CASSVESSGGLNEQFF. The CDR3, as DNA: TGTGCCAGCAGCGTAGAATCTAGCGGGGGTCTAAATGAGCAGTTCTTC.

The chain is built from TRBV19 and TRBJ2-2, with a tentative D call TRBD1 (6 bases). CDR1 and CDR2 (germline): LNHDA, SQIVND (reference sequence). The CDR3 is made up of 18 amino acids. Trimming removed 2 bases from V and 0 bases from J, with 16 bases in between. CDR3 nucleotide sequence: TGTGCCAGTAGTATACATCCAGGGGAAGGCACGAACACCGGGGAGCTGTTTTTT. It specifies CASSIHPGEGTNTGELFF.

The count of this clone is one. The chain recombines TRBV7-9 with TRBJ2-7; D may match TRBD1 or TRBD2 (5 bases each). The germline V gene encodes CDR1 SEHNR and CDR2 FQNEAQ (reference sequence). Trimming stripped 5 bases from V and 3 bases from J, with 11 bases between. This CDR3 spans 13 amino acids. The CDR3 region has the DNA TGTGCCAGCAGCCCCCGGGACCTCTACGAGCAGTACTTC. It codes for CASSPRDLYEQYF.

The chain employs TRBV24-1 and TRBJ2-3; 7 bases are shared with TRBD2. The J segment lost 5 bases and the V segment lost 4 bases, leaving 11 bases of the junction unmatched. The V gene's germline CDR1 is KGHDR and CDR2 SFDVKD. The CDR3 is made up of 16 amino acids. The CDR3 DNA sequence: TGTGCCACCAGTGACGGGACTATCAGGGTCGTAGATACGCAGTATTTT. This sequence encodes CATSDGTIRVVDTQYF.

Written as DNA, the CDR3 is TGTGCCAGCAGCCAAGGGGCCACAGATACGCAGTATTTT. This translates into CASSQGATDTQYF. The V gene is TRBV11-2, the J gene TRBJ2-3, with D perhaps matching TRBD1 (5 bases). Per germline, CDR1 SGHAT and CDR2 FQNNGV. The ends were cut back, 5 bases at V and 2 bases at J, with 8 bases in the middle. This CDR3 contains 13 residues.

V and J are TRBV7-6 and TRBJ2-3; 7 bases are shared with TRBD2. Germline-derived CDR1 and CDR2 are SGHVS and FNYEAQ. V shed 5 bases and J 5 bases; nucleotides not matched to a gene: 7. The CDR3 consists of 14 residues. This chain's CDR3 is CASSKGGGGDTQYF. Here the CDR3 DNA reads TGTGCCAGCAGCAAGGGCGGCGGGGGAGATACGCAGTATTTT.

This clone was counted once. The genes are TRBV7-2 and TRBJ2-7, with D maybe TRBD1 (7 bases). V lost 4 bases to trimming and J lost 4 bases, with 20 bases between them. The CDR3 length is 16 residues. The germline CDR1 and CDR2 sequences are SGHTA and FQGNSA. The chain's CDR3 is CASSSTLEGARYEQYF. CDR3 bases: TGTGCCAGCAGCTCAACTTTGGAGGGGGCGAGGTACGAGCAGTACTTC.

This clone was seen more than once but under ten times. V is TRBV9 and J is TRBJ2-7; no clear D gene. CDR1 is SGDLS and CDR2 is YYNGEE in the germline V gene. The CDR3 sequence is 13 residues long. The germline V and J ends were trimmed by 0 bases and 3 bases, with 7 bases remaining between them. The DNA of the CDR3 is TGTGCCAGCAGCGTAGTGGGGTACTACGAGCAGTACTTC. Translated: CASSVVGYYEQYF.

The V gene is TRBV21-1, the J gene TRBJ2-1; the table names TRBD2, a call not compared with the DNA. TRBV21-1 represents a pseudogene. The CDR3 length is 14 residues. The CDR3 DNA reads as TGTGCCAGCAGCCTCGGGTCCCATTTCAATGAGCAGTTCTTC. This translates into CASSLGSHFNEQFF.

The chain combines TRBV5-6 with TRBJ2-7; the D is unclear. This CDR3 is 17 amino acids long. Germline loops: CDR1 SGHDT, CDR2 YYEEEE. Trimming removed 5 bases from V and 3 bases from J, with 24 bases in between. For the CDR3, the DNA is TGTGCCAGCAGTTTCTTCTCAGAGCTGTCCCGAATCTACGAGCAGTACTTC. Protein sequence: CASSFFSELSRIYEQYF.

The chain combines TRBV28 with TRBJ2-2; D might be TRBD1 (5 bases). Germline-derived CDR1 and CDR2 are MDHEN and SYDVKM. The V end lost 7 bases, the J end lost 7 bases, and 16 bases lay between the germline ends. The CDR3 covers 14 residues. The CDR3 DNA reads as TGTGCCAGCAAACAGCAGGGTGTGGGCGGGGAGCTGTTTTTT. Its translation: CASKQQGVGGELFF.

The genes are TRBV6-5 and TRBJ2-7; D might be TRBD1 (6 bases). Deletions cut 6 bases from V and 3 bases from J, with 18 bases between. This CDR3 region has 15 residues. Germline lookup yields CDR1 MNHEY and CDR2 SVGAGI. The CDR3 nucleotides read TGTGCCAGCAGCGCTTATACAGGGTCGGGCTACGAGCAGTACTTC. It encodes CASSAYTGSGYEQYF.

This clone was seen once. The CDR3 DNA reads as TGTGCCAGCTCACCGGGTACTGGTGAGCAGTTCTTC. It codes for CASSPGTGEQFF. The chain links TRBV18 to TRBJ2-1; no definite D call. Germline V lookup: CDR1 KGHSH, CDR2 LQKENI. CDR3 size: 12 residues. V was trimmed by 3 bases and J by 9 bases, leaving 9 bases between them.

To note about this clone: Other nucleotide sequences in the sample specify the same CDR3. The rearrangement joins TRBV28 to TRBJ1-2; unclear D gene. Germline V gives CDR1 MDHEN, CDR2 SYDVKM. With 5 bases removed from V and 2 bases from J, the gap between germline ends came to 9 bases. The CDR3 runs to 13 residues. The CDR3 protein is CASSLDGNYGYTF. CDR3 in DNA: TGTGCCAGCAGTCTCGACGGCAACTATGGCTACACCTTC.

This clone was seen once. The chain carries TRBV4-2 and TRBJ2-4; D tentatively fits TRBD1 or TRBD2 (5 bases each). CDR1 is LGHNA and CDR2 is YNFKEQ in the germline V gene. Trimming left V 0 bases short and J 0 bases short, with 9 bases between. The CDR3 contains 16 residues. The CDR3 DNA reads TGTGCCAGCAGCCAAGATCTGGGGACAGCCAAAAACATTCAGTACTTC. Its translation: CASSQDLGTAKNIQYF.

The V call is TRBV6-2 or TRBV6-3, the J call TRBJ1-2; no clear D gene. There are 13 residues in the CDR3. The V end was cut by 0 bases, the J end by 8 bases, with 10 bases between. From germline, CDR1 is MNHEY and CDR2 SVGEGT. The CDR3 sequence: CASSYSGVGGYTF. The CDR3 DNA is TGTGCCAGCAGTTACTCCGGGGTTGGCGGCTACACCTTC.

The chain combines TRBV5-4 with TRBJ2-1, with D perhaps TRBD1 or TRBD2 (6 bases each). CDR1 and CDR2 (germline): SGHNT, YYREEE (reference sequence). Trimming took off 4 bases at V and 2 bases at J, with 13 bases between the two ends. The CDR3 is 15 residues long. CDR3 region: CASSLGGGAYNEQFF. DNA for the CDR3: TGTGCCAGCAGCCTCGGGGGCGGGGCCTACAATGAGCAGTTCTTC.

This clone was counted between two and nine times. The genes are TRBV7-2 and TRBJ2-1; D uncertain. The V gene lost 0 bases and the J gene lost 9 bases, with 15 bases spanning the gap. This CDR3 has 15 amino acids. The germline gives CDR1 SGHTA, CDR2 FQGNSA. CDR3 bases: TGTGCCAGCAGCTTAGCGGGATTTATCCCTTCTGAGCAGTTCTTC. Protein sequence: CASSLAGFIPSEQFF.